The sequence of this T cell receptor (beta chain) was determined in a study of tumor and adjacent non-tumor tissue in lung cancer. Overall study: Patients were aged roughly 30 to 76, 9 to 10 men and a handful of women, stage I to III. Samples averaged around 4 million productive TCRbeta reads each.

No cell sorting was done before RNA was extracted from the tissue. Whole-study results and caveats: In normal lung, the top 100 clones were significantly more dominant than in tumor. Compared with tumor, normal lung showed significantly lower TCR diversity.

Trimming removed 6 bases from V and 5 bases from J; junction bases left unmatched: 11. There are 14 residues in the CDR3. Germline CDR1 reads DFQATT; CDR2 reads SNEGSKA (reference sequence). The library came from three nested PCR rounds adapted from ARM-PCR protocols. TCRdb recomputed calls from the multiplex PCR reads with MiXCR, one row per CDR3 protein. The sample lists some 120,000 distinct CDR3 sequences, roughly 67% occurring once. Concerning this clonotype: The antigen is not known.

This rearrangement joins TRBV20-1 to TRBJ2-5; 8 bases align to TRBD2. This receptor was obtained from a man aged 25 to 40 with non-small cell lung cancer. The material sequenced was lung tumor tissue. The CDR3 reads CSANTGRAGETQYF. The CDR3 coding sequence is TGCAGTGCAAATACCGGGAGGGCGGGGGAGACCCAGTACTTC.